This T cell receptor (beta chain) is drawn from a study of blood T cell repertoires in COVID-19. With 8 bases removed from V and 0 bases from J, the gap between germline ends came to 11 bases. Germline V gene lookup returns CDR1 MNHEY and CDR2 SVGAGI. This CDR3 region has 14 residues. Some clones are missing from TCRdb's copy, which holds only in-frame ones; the method was immunoSEQ multiplex PCR. The sample includes roughly 160,000 clones, 79% of them seen just once. The Seattle patients, enrolled during active infection, were followed longitudinally. Sequenced sample: peripheral blood. This receptor was obtained from an older woman with COVID-19, enrolled during active disease. V and J are TRBV6-5 and TRBJ1-5; D is undetermined. CDR3 residues: CASRNTNSNQPQHF. DNA of the CDR3: TGTGCCAGCCGGAACACTAATAGCAATCAGCCCCAGCATTTT.